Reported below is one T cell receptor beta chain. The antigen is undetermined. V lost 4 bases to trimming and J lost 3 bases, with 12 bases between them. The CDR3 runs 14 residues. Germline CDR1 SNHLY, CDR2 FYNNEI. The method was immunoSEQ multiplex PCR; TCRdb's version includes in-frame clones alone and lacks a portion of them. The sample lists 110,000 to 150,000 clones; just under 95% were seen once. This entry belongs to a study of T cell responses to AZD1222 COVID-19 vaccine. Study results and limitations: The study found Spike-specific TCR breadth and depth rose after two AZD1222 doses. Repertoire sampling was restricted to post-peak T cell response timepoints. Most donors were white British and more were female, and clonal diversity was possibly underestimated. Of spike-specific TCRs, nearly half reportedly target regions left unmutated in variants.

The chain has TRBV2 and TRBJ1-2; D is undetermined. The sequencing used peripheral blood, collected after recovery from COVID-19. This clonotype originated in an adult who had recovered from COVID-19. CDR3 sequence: CASSAGRTDYGYTF. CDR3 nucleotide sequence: TGTGCCAGCAGTGCCGGCAGGACCGACTATGGCTACACCTTC.